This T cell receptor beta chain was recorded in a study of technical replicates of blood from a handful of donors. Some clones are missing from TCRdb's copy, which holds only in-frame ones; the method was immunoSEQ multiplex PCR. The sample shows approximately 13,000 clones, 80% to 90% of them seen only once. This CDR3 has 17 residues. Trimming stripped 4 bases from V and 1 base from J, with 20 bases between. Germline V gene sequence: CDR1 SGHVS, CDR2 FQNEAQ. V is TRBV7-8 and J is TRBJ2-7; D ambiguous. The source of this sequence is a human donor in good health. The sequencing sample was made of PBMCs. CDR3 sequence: CASSSSRSAPLSYEQYF. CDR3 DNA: TGTGCCAGCAGCTCGAGCAGGTCGGCTCCTCTATCCTACGAGCAGTACTTC.